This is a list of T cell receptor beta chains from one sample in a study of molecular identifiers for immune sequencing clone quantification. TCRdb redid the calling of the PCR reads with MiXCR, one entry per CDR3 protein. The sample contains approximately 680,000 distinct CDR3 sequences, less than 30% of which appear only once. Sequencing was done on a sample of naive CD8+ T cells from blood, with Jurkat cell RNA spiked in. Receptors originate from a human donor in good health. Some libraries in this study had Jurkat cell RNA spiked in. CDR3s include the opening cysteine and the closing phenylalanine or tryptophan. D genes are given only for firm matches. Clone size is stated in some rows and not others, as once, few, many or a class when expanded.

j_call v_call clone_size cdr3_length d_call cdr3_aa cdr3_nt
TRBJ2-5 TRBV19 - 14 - CASGMFRDQETQYF TGTGCCAGTGGCATGTTTAGGGACCAAGAGACCCAGTACTTC
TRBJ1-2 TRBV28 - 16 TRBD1 CASSSPLSTGTYGYTF TGTGCCAGCAGTTCACCCCTCTCGACAGGGACCTATGGCTACACCTTC
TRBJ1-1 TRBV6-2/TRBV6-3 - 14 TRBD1 CASTSGQVFAEAFF TGTGCCAGCACCTCGGGACAGGTTTTCGCTGAAGCTTTCTTT
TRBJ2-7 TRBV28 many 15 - CASRDETFVADEQYF TGTGCCAGCAGAGACGAGACGTTCGTAGCAGACGAGCAGTACTTC
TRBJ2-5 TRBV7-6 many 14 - CASSLGRPEETQYF TGTGCCAGCAGCTTAGGCAGACCTGAAGAGACCCAGTACTTC
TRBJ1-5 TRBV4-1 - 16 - CASSQELGQINQPQHF TGCGCCAGCAGCCAAGAATTGGGACAAATCAATCAGCCCCAGCATTTT
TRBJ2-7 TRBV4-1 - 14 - CASSRLGGTYEQYF TGCGCCAGCAGCCGTTTAGGGGGGACCTACGAGCAGTACTTC
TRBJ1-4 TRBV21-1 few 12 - CATSNVMEKLFF TGTGCCACCTCGAATGTGATGGAAAAACTGTTTTTT
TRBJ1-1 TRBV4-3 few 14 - CASSLLGLHTEAFF TGCGCCAGCAGCCTCCTGGGGTTGCACACTGAAGCTTTCTTT
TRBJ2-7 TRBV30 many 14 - CAWSVTASVHEQYF TGTGCCTGGAGTGTAACGGCGTCAGTCCACGAGCAGTACTTC
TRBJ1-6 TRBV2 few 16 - CASSEAISGTNSPLHF TGTGCCAGCAGTGAAGCGATCTCAGGGACCAATTCACCCCTCCACTTT
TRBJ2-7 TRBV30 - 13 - CAWSVRAPYEQYF TGTGCCTGGAGTGTACGAGCGCCCTACGAGCAGTACTTC
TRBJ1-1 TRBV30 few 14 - CAWSRKDGGTEAFF TGTGCCTGGAGTCGAAAGGACGGGGGCACTGAAGCTTTCTTT
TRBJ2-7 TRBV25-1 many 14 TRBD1 CASSARDRVYEQYF TGTGCCAGCAGTGCGAGAGACAGGGTCTACGAGCAGTACTTC
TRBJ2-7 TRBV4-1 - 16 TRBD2 CASSHFSGKPSYEQYF TGCGCCAGCAGCCATTTTAGCGGGAAGCCGAGCTACGAGCAGTACTTC
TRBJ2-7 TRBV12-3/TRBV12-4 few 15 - CASSPTQGGYCEQYF TGTGCCAGCAGTCCAACACAGGGGGGGTACTGCGAGCAGTACTTC
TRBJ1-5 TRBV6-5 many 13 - CASSYGGNQPQHF TGTGCCAGCAGTTACGGGGGGAATCAGCCCCAGCATTTT
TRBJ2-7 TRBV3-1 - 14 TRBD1 CASSRDSNSYEQYF TGTGCCAGCAGCCGGGACAGCAACTCCTACGAGCAGTACTTC
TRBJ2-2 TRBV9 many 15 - CASSGAGTNTGELFF TGTGCCAGCAGCGGCGCCGGAACGAACACCGGGGAGCTGTTTTTT
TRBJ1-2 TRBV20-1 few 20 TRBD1 CSARDTGQAPPVFKDYGYAF TGCAGTGCTAGAGATACGGGACAGGCCCCCCCCGTCTTCAAGGACTATGGCTACGCCTTC
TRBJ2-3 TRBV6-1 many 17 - CASSDLLAGIIADTQYF TGTGCCAGCAGTGACTTACTAGCAGGTATTATCGCAGATACGCAGTATTTT
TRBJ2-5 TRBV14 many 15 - CASSPLLTGEETQYF TGTGCCAGCAGCCCTCTTCTTACGGGGGAAGAGACCCAGTACTTC
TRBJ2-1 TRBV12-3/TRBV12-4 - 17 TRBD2 CASSPGTSGGLRGEQFF TGTGCCAGCAGCCCCGGGACTAGCGGGGGGCTGAGAGGTGAGCAGTTCTTC
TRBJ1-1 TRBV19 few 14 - CASSDSSMNTEAFF TGTGCCAGTAGTGACAGTTCGATGAACACTGAAGCTTTCTTT
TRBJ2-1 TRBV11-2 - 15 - CASSLGTVSYNEQFF TGTGCCAGCAGCTTAGGAACAGTCTCCTACAATGAGCAGTTCTTC
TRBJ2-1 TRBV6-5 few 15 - CASSYSPGVYNEQFF TGTGCCAGCAGTTACTCTCCGGGGGTTTACAATGAGCAGTTCTTC
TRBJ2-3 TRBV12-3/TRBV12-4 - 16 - CASSLARGAGTDTQYF TGTGCCAGCAGTTTAGCCCGGGGGGCAGGCACAGATACGCAGTATTTT
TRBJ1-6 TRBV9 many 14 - CASSVVGLDSPLHF TGTGCCAGCAGCGTAGTAGGGCTTGATTCACCCCTCCACTTT
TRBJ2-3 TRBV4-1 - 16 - CASSQEVARGTDTQYF TGCGCCAGCAGCCAAGAGGTGGCCAGGGGAACGGATACGCAGTATTTT
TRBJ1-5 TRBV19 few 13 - CASSRGTHQPQHF TGTGCCAGTAGTCGAGGGACCCATCAGCCCCAGCATTTT
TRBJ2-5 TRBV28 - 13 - CASSYVREETQYF TGTGCCAGCAGTTACGTCCGGGAGGAGACCCAGTACTTC
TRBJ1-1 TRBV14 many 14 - CASSLGDRNTEAFF TGTGCCAGCAGCCTCGGAGACAGAAACACTGAAGCTTTCTTT
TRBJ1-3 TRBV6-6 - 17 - CASGYLGDFDSGNTIYF TGTGCCAGCGGTTACTTGGGGGACTTCGACTCTGGAAACACCATATATTTT
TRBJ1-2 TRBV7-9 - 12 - CASSLVGTGYTF TGTGCCAGCAGCTTAGTTGGTACGGGCTACACCTTC
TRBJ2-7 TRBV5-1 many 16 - CASSFESTASSYEQYF TGCGCCAGCAGCTTTGAATCAACAGCGAGCTCCTACGAGCAGTACTTC
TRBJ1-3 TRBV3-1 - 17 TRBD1 CASSPFPGTGSGNTIYF TGTGCCAGCAGCCCCTTCCCCGGGACAGGGTCTGGAAACACCATATATTTT
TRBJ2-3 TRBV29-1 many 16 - CSVEWASRSSTDTQYF TGCAGCGTTGAATGGGCTAGTAGATCTAGCACAGATACGCAGTATTTT
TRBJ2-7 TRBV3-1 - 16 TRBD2 CASSQEGRREFHEQYF TGTGCCAGCAGCCAAGAAGGGAGGCGGGAGTTCCACGAGCAGTACTTC
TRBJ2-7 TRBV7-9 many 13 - CASSLAGRYEQYF TGTGCCAGCAGCTTAGCTGGACGTTACGAGCAGTACTTC
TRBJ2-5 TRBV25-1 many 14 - CASTSEDRKETQYF TGTGCCAGTACGAGTGAGGACAGAAAAGAGACCCAGTACTTC
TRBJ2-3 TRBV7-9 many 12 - CASSRRVDTQYF TGTGCCAGCAGCAGAAGGGTAGATACGCAGTATTTT
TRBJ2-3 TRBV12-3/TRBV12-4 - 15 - CASNKDTTNLYTQYF TGTGCCAGCAACAAGGACACGACAAATTTGTATACGCAGTATTTT
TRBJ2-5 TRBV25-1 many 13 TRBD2 CASTGDYQETQYF TGTGCCAGCACCGGGGACTATCAAGAGACCCAGTACTTC
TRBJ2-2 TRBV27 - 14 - CASSLDRGTGELFF TGTGCCAGCAGTTTGGACAGAGGGACCGGGGAGCTGTTTTTT
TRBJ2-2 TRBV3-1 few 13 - CASSASHTGELFF TGTGCCAGCAGCGCCAGCCACACCGGGGAGCTGTTTTTT
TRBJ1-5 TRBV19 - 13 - CASSIADWGPQHF TGTGCCAGTAGTATTGCTGATTGGGGGCCCCAGCATTTT
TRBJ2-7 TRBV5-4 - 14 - CASSLGDSKHEQYF TGTGCCAGCAGCTTGGGAGACAGTAAGCACGAGCAGTACTTC
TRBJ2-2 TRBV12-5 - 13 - CASGLIDTGELFF TGTGCTAGTGGCTTGATCGACACCGGGGAGCTGTTTTTT
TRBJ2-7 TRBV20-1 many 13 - CSASDRRSYEQYF TGCAGTGCTTCGGACCGACGCTCCTACGAGCAGTACTTC
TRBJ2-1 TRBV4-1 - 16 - CASSQTPAEDYNVQFF TGCGCCAGCAGCCAAACCCCAGCGGAGGACTACAATGTGCAGTTCTTC
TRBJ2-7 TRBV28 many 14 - CASISPGAPYEQYF TGTGCCAGCATTTCACCGGGGGCCCCATACGAGCAGTACTTC
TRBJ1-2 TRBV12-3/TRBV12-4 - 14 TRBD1 CASNPTGVAYGYTF TGTGCCAGCAACCCGACAGGGGTAGCCTATGGCTACACCTTC
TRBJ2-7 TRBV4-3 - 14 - CASSQDRRDNEQYF TGCGCCAGCAGCCAAGATCGTCGGGACAATGAGCAGTACTTC
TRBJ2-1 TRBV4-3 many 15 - CASSQDAGSYNEQFF TGCGCCAGCAGCCAAGATGCGGGGTCCTACAATGAGCAGTTCTTC